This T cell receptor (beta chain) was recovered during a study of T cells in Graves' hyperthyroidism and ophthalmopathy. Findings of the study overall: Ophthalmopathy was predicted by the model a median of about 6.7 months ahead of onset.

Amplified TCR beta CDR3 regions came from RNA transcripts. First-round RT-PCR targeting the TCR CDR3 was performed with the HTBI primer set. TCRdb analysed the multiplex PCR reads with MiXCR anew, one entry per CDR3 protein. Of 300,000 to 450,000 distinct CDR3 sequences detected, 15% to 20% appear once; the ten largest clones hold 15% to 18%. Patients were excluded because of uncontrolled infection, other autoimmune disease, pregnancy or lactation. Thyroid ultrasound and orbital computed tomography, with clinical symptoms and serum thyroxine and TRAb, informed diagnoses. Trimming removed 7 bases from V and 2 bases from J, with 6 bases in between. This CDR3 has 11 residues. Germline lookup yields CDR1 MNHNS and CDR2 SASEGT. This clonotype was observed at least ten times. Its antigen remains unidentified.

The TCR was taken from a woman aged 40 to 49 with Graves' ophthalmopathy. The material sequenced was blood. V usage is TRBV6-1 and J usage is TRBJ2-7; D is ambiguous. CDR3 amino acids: CASKNTYEQYF. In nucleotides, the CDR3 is TGTGCCAGCAAGAACACCTACGAGCAGTACTTC.